This TCR beta chain was sequenced in a study of cytomegalovirus exposure and HLA in healthy donors. V gave up 3 bases and J gave up 10 bases, with 7 bases separating them. The germline V gene encodes CDR1 SGHVS and CDR2 FNYEAQ. The CDR3 runs 11 residues. The PCR made use of 60 Vbeta and 13 Jbeta primers. Sequencing used immunoSEQ multiplex PCR; TCRdb keeps in-frame clones, though not all of them. The sample holds around 130,000 clones, approximately 82% seen once. With respect to this clone: The antigen remains undetermined.

Study-wide results and limits: Reported findings show TCR beta sequences accurately forecast HLA-A and HLA-B alleles in most subjects.

This sequence was found in a woman aged 18-35 years in good health and CMV-seropositive. Source material: PBMCs. J is TRBJ2-1 and V is TRBV7-6; possible D gene TRBD1, 5 bases. CDR3 sequence (DNA): TGTGCCAGCAGCTTCGCAGGGGAGCAGTTCTTC. Translated, it gives CASSFAGEQFF.